These T cell receptor beta chains were read from a single sample in a study of Graves' ophthalmopathy and Graves' hyperthyroidism. A single record per CDR3 protein comes from TCRdb applying MiXCR to the multiplex PCR reads. The sample includes about 400,000 distinct CDR3 sequences, 15% to 20% of them seen just once. Sequencing was carried out using peripheral blood. The receptors here all came from a woman younger than 30 with Graves' ophthalmopathy. Each CDR3 is given with its conserved first and last residue. Fields, in order: J gene, clone size, CDR3 length, D gene, V gene, CDR3 protein, CDR3 DNA. The D gene is left open where the match is weak. Only part of the rows carry a size: once, few, many, or a class if the clone is expanded.

TRBJ2-7 | many | 14 | NA | TRBV7-6 | CASSHLSGAYEQYF | TGTGCCAGCAGCCACCTCTCGGGGGCCTACGAGCAGTACTTC
TRBJ2-5 | many | 13 | NA | TRBV12-3/TRBV12-4 | CASSQGRRQTQYF | TGTGCCAGCAGTCAGGGCAGGAGGCAGACCCAGTACTTC
TRBJ2-7 | NA | 16 | TRBD2 | TRBV28 | CASSLSPTSGPYEQYF | TGTGCCAGCAGTTTATCCCCGACTAGCGGGCCCTACGAGCAGTACTTC
TRBJ1-1 | many | 13 | NA | TRBV2 | CASRTGRNTEAFF | TGTGCCAGCAGAACCGGGAGAAACACTGAAGCTTTCTTT
TRBJ2-4 | many | 15 | TRBD2 | TRBV30 | CAWSRTSGTLGIQYF | TGTGCCTGGAGTCGGACTAGCGGGACCTTAGGGATTCAGTACTTC
TRBJ1-2 | NA | 14 | NA | TRBV28 | CASSLGARVHGYTF | TGTGCCAGCAGTTTAGGGGCCAGGGTCCATGGCTACACCTTC
TRBJ2-2 | many | 17 | NA | TRBV4-2 | CASSQVPVAEAAGELFF | TGTGCCAGCAGCCAAGTCCCTGTAGCGGAGGCGGCCGGGGAGCTGTTTTTT
TRBJ1-1 | many | 13 | NA | TRBV30 | CAFGGPAFTEAFF | TGTGCCTTTGGGGGACCGGCCTTCACTGAAGCTTTCTTT
TRBJ2-2 | many | 15 | TRBD2 | TRBV6-1 | CASSETSGGAGELFF | TGTGCCAGCAGTGAAACTAGCGGGGGGGCCGGGGAGCTGTTTTTT
TRBJ1-1 | many | 15 | TRBD1 | TRBV5-8 | CASRGTGDGGTEAFF | TGTGCCAGCAGGGGGACAGGGGACGGGGGGACTGAAGCTTTCTTT
TRBJ2-7 | many | 14 | NA | TRBV20-1 | CSAQTGQGLHEQYF | TGCAGTGCTCAGACCGGGCAGGGACTCCACGAGCAGTACTTC
TRBJ1-1 | many | 13 | NA | TRBV30 | CAWMGQTNTEAFF | TGTGCCTGGATGGGGCAGACGAACACTGAAGCTTTCTTT
TRBJ2-5 | NA | 15 | NA | TRBV20-1 | CSASRISRGAETQYF | TGCAGTGCTAGTAGAATTTCCCGTGGGGCGGAGACCCAGTACTTC
TRBJ1-5 | many | 15 | NA | TRBV7-2 | CASSLASMGTQPQHF | TGTGCCAGCAGCTTAGCCTCAATGGGGACGCAGCCCCAGCATTTT
TRBJ2-5 | many | 12 | NA | TRBV27 | CASYGPGGTQYF | TGTGCCAGCTACGGGCCTGGGGGGACCCAGTACTTC
TRBJ1-2 | few | 16 | NA | TRBV4-3 | CASSQDGTGSNYGYTF | TGCGCCAGCAGCCAAGATGGGACGGGAAGCAACTATGGCTACACCTTC
TRBJ1-1 | many | 12 | NA | TRBV19 | CASTRKNTEAFF | TGTGCCAGTACCAGGAAGAACACTGAAGCTTTCTTT
TRBJ1-3 | many | 14 | NA | TRBV4-2 | CASSLPDRGNTIYF | TGTGCCAGCAGCCTCCCTGACCGAGGAAACACCATATATTTT
TRBJ2-5 | many | 14 | NA | TRBV13 | CASGDPTYQETQYF | TGTGCCAGCGGAGATCCTACGTACCAAGAGACCCAGTACTTC
TRBJ2-5 | many | 14 | NA | TRBV5-1 | CASSISDRQETQYF | TGCGCCAGCAGCATATCGGACAGACAAGAGACCCAGTACTTC
TRBJ2-7 | many | 17 | TRBD2 | TRBV6-5 | CASSYSVSGVSSYEQYF | TGTGCCAGCAGTTACTCTGTTAGCGGGGTAAGCTCCTACGAGCAGTACTTC
TRBJ1-1 | many | 15 | TRBD1 | TRBV2 | CATGQGRRLNTEAFF | TGTGCCACCGGACAGGGCCGAAGATTGAACACTGAAGCTTTCTTT
TRBJ2-7 | many | 13 | NA | TRBV28 | CASGGTGGYEQYF | TGTGCCTCCGGGGGGACAGGTGGCTACGAGCAGTACTTC
TRBJ1-1 | many | 17 | TRBD1 | TRBV5-1 | CASSRAGQVSQNTEAFF | TGCGCCAGCAGCAGGGCGGGACAGGTTTCGCAGAACACTGAAGCTTTCTTT
TRBJ2-7 | many | 12 | TRBD1 | TRBV27 | CASRSQGGEQYF | TGTGCCAGCAGGTCACAGGGGGGCGAGCAGTACTTC
TRBJ1-1 | many | 12 | NA | TRBV6-2/TRBV6-3 | CAVTRGWTEAFF | TGTGCCGTCACCAGGGGATGGACTGAAGCTTTCTTT
TRBJ1-5 | many | 14 | NA | TRBV28 | CASSSGTNHQPQHF | TGTGCCAGCAGTTCCGGGACCAACCATCAGCCCCAGCATTTT
TRBJ2-7 | many | 16 | TRBD2 | TRBV11-2 | CASSSYPGGPTYEQYF | TGTGCCAGCAGCTCGTACCCGGGGGGGCCTACCTACGAGCAGTACTTC
TRBJ2-2 | many | 13 | TRBD1 | TRBV24-1 | CASGQGSSGELFF | TGTGCCTCAGGACAGGGCTCTAGCGGGGAGCTGTTTTTT
TRBJ2-2 | many | 19 | NA | TRBV6-2/TRBV6-3 | CASSYSPLAGRLVTGELLF | TGTGCCAGCAGTTACTCACCTTTGGCAGGGCGGCTGGTAACCGGGGAGCTGCTTTTT
TRBJ1-2 | many | 13 | NA | TRBV30 | CAWSVKGEHGYTF | TGTGCCTGGAGTGTAAAAGGCGAACATGGCTACACCTTC
TRBJ1-5 | NA | 15 | NA | TRBV19 | CASSPVQGGNQPQHF | TGTGCCAGTAGCCCGGTGCAGGGCGGCAATCAGCCCCAGCATTTT
TRBJ1-1 | many | 16 | NA | TRBV30 | CAWSREQLWVNTEAFF | TGTGCCTGGTCCCGGGAGCAGCTCTGGGTGAACACTGAAGCTTTCTTT
TRBJ1-2 | many | 14 | NA | TRBV4-3 | CASSQTQGGYGYTF | TGCGCCAGCAGCCAGACCCAGGGCGGGTATGGCTACACCTTC
TRBJ2-5 | NA | 13 | NA | TRBV7-7 | CASSWRLEETQYF | TGTGCTAGCAGCTGGAGACTAGAAGAGACCCAGTACTTC
TRBJ1-2 | NA | 14 | NA | TRBV11-3 | CASSQVTGNYGYTF | TGTGCCAGCAGCCAGGTTACCGGGAACTATGGCTACACCTTC
TRBJ1-5 | many | 16 | NA | TRBV7-8 | CASSQASNTSLPAQHF | TGTGCCAGCAGCCAAGCTAGTAATACCTCCCTCCCCGCCCAGCATTTT
TRBJ2-3 | many | 13 | NA | TRBV20-1 | CSERWDSTDTQYF | TGCAGTGAAAGATGGGACAGCACAGATACGCAGTATTTT
TRBJ1-5 | many | 15 | TRBD1 | TRBV6-1 | CASRGLGTGGQPQHF | TGTGCCAGTCGGGGGTTGGGAACAGGGGGCCAGCCCCAGCATTTT
TRBJ1-5 | NA | 15 | TRBD1 | TRBV24-1 | CATSDPGTGDQPQHF | TGTGCCACCAGTGATCCCGGGACAGGGGATCAGCCCCAGCATTTT
TRBJ1-1 | many | 16 | TRBD1 | TRBV12-3/TRBV12-4 | CASSQRTGWRNTEAFF | TGTGCCAGCAGCCAGAGGACAGGGTGGAGGAACACTGAAGCTTTCTTT
TRBJ1-2 | many | 13 | NA | TRBV24-1 | CATSDLRQGPYTF | TGTGCCACCAGTGATTTACGGCAGGGGCCCTACACCTTC
TRBJ2-7 | many | 15 | NA | TRBV6-5 | CASSYSNGPPGEQYF | TGTGCCAGCAGTTACTCGAACGGGCCACCGGGGGAGCAGTACTTC
TRBJ1-1 | NA | 16 | TRBD1 | TRBV12-3/TRBV12-4 | CASTPPGTGTATEAFF | TGTGCCAGCACCCCGCCCGGGACAGGGACTGCCACAGAAGCTTTCTTT
TRBJ2-7 | many | 16 | TRBD2 | TRBV27 | CASAPPGLAETYEQYF | TGTGCCAGCGCTCCCCCCGGACTAGCAGAGACCTACGAGCAGTACTTC
TRBJ2-2 | many | 14 | NA | TRBV6-1 | CASSIQQGTGELFF | TGTGCCAGCAGTATTCAACAGGGCACCGGGGAGCTGTTTTTT
TRBJ2-5 | NA | 10 | TRBD1 | TRBV6-1 | CASGTGTQYF | TGTGCCAGCGGGACAGGGACCCAGTACTTC
TRBJ2-7 | many | 15 | NA | TRBV27 | CASSLGTVAVYEQYF | TGTGCCAGCAGTTTAGGAACGGTCGCGGTCTACGAGCAGTACTTC
TRBJ2-7 | NA | 14 | NA | TRBV12-3/TRBV12-4 | CASSLREETYEQYF | TGTGCCAGCAGTTTACGCGAGGAAACCTACGAGCAGTACTTC
TRBJ1-5 | many | 16 | NA | TRBV28 | CASKQGGAASNQPQHF | TGTGCCAGCAAGCAAGGGGGGGCAGCTAGCAATCAGCCCCAGCATTTT
TRBJ2-5 | many | 14 | TRBD2 | TRBV20-1 | CSARVGTSEETQYF | TGCAGTGCTAGAGTCGGGACTAGCGAAGAGACCCAGTACTTC
TRBJ1-1 | many | 16 | TRBD1 | TRBV6-7 | CASSYPGQGRFAEAFF | TGTGCCAGCAGTTATCCCGGACAGGGGAGGTTCGCTGAAGCTTTCTTT
TRBJ2-7 | many | 13 | NA | TRBV6-2/TRBV6-3 | CASRFSSSYEQYF | TGTGCCAGCAGATTTTCGAGCTCCTACGAGCAGTACTTC